These T cell receptor beta chains were read from a single sample in a study of OX40 agonist ivuxolimab in advanced cancers. Using immunoSEQ multiplex PCR, the repertoire was profiled, and TCRdb retains in-frame clones only, with some absent. The profile covers 55,000 to 65,000 clones, with 75% to 90% appearing a single time and 2% to 2.5% taken by the ten largest. The material sequenced was CD4+ or CD8+ T cells sorted from blood, taken in a trial of the OX40 agonist ivuxolimab. The receptors originated from an adult with an advanced solid tumor such as melanoma, head and neck, liver or kidney cancer. CDR3s include the opening cysteine and the closing phenylalanine or tryptophan. A D gene is named only where the DNA matches it firmly. Only some rows state a clone size, as once, few, many or a class for expanded clones.

v_gene	abundance	d_gene	len	j_gene	CDR3nt	CDR3aa
TRBV1	once	.	17	TRBJ2-5	TGCACCAGCAGCCAAGATCGGGGACAGGGATCAATGGAGACCCAGTACTTC	CTSSQDRGQGSMETQYF
TRBV28	.	.	19	TRBJ2-1	TGTGCCAGCAGTTCCCCCCCAGGAGGGCCTAACAGCTCCTACAATGAGCAGTTCTTC	CASSSPPGGPNSSYNEQFF
TRBV18	.	.	15	TRBJ1-5	TGTGCCAGCTCACCTGCGGAGACTCGCAATCAGCCCCAGCATTTT	CASSPAETRNQPQHF
TRBV6-5	.	TRBD2	15	TRBJ2-7	TGTGCCAGCAGTAATTCACTAGCGGGCCTTCACGAGCAGTACTTC	CASSNSLAGLHEQYF
TRBV2	.	.	13	TRBJ2-3	TGTGCCAGCAGTGACGGGGACACAGATACGCAGTATTTT	CASSDGDTDTQYF
TRBV7-3	.	.	12	TRBJ2-2	TGTGCCAGCAGCTTATCCACCGGGGAGCTGTTTTTT	CASSLSTGELFF
TRBV19	once	.	16	TRBJ1-3	TGTGCCAGTAGCAGGGACACCTTCTTCTCTGGAAACACCATATATTTT	CASSRDTFFSGNTIYF
TRBV5-1	once	.	14	TRBJ1-4	TGCGCCAGCAGCTTGGCCCAGGGTAATGAAAAACTGTTTTTT	CASSLAQGNEKLFF
TRBV18	.	.	14	TRBJ2-7	TGTGCCAGCCTCCGGTCCGCAGGGTCCTACGAGCAGTACTTC	CASLRSAGSYEQYF
TRBV5-1	.	TRBD1	15	TRBJ1-2	TGCGCCAGCAGCTTGGTGGAGATGACAGGGTGGGGCTACACCTTC	CASSLVEMTGWGYTF
TRBV28	.	TRBD2	19	TRBJ2-2	TGTGCCAGCAGTTTATTGAGACTAGCGGGGGCCGGGTACCCCGGGGAGCTGTTTTTT	CASSLLRLAGAGYPGELFF
TRBV7-9	.	.	15	TRBJ2-5	TGTGCCAGCAGCTTAGCGCCGCTAGCCGGGGAGACCCAGTACTTC	CASSLAPLAGETQYF
TRBV30	few	TRBD1	15	TRBJ2-1	TGTGCCTGGAGTCCGACAGGGGAGATGTACAATGAGCAGTTCTTC	CAWSPTGEMYNEQFF
TRBV7-2	few	TRBD2	16	TRBJ2-7	TGTGCCAGCAGCCCCCCCAGGCGGGGGACCACCTACGAGCAGTACTTC	CASSPPRRGTTYEQYF
TRBV5-5	.	.	13	TRBJ1-1	TGTGCCAGCAGCTTGGAATTCGGCACTGAAGCTTTCTTT	CASSLEFGTEAFF
TRBV18	.	.	14	TRBJ1-1	TGTGCCAGCTCACCCACACAGGGGAACACTGAAGCTTTCTTT	CASSPTQGNTEAFF
TRBV30	.	.	11	TRBJ1-1	TGTGCCTGGAGTATGAACACTGAAGCTTTCTTT	CAWSMNTEAFF
TRBV28	.	TRBD1	15	TRBJ1-2	TGTGCCAGCAGTTTGGTAGGGGGCTACGATAATGGCTACACCTTC	CASSLVGGYDNGYTF
TRBV5-5	once	TRBD1	14	TRBJ1-6	TGTGCCAGCCGAGACAGGGGGCAAAATTCACCCCTCCACTTT	CASRDRGQNSPLHF
TRBV4-3	.	TRBD1	17	TRBJ1-1	TGCGCCAGCAGCCACCAGTCTGGGGGCAGGGGGCGCACTGAAGCTTTCTTT	CASSHQSGGRGRTEAFF
TRBV4-1	medium-sized	TRBD2	22	TRBJ2-2	TGCGCCAGCAGCCAATCTGGCTTGGTAGCGGGGAAACGCGGGCTAAACACCGGGGAGCTGTTTTTT	CASSQSGLVAGKRGLNTGELFF
TRBV9	.	.	14	TRBJ2-3	TGTGCCAGCAGCCGGGACGGGCGCACAGATACGCAGTATTTT	CASSRDGRTDTQYF
TRBV4-2	.	TRBD2	18	TRBJ2-1	TGTGCCAGCAGCCAAGGGAGGACTAGCGGGGCCTTCTACAATGAGCAGTTCTTC	CASSQGRTSGAFYNEQFF
TRBV28	.	.	16	TRBJ1-2	TGTGCCAGCAGTTTATCATCGGGGGGCGATAGCTATGGCTACACCTTC	CASSLSSGGDSYGYTF
TRBV19	once	TRBD1	15	TRBJ1-2	TGTGCCAGTAGTATCGGACAGGGAATAAAATATGGCTACACCTTC	CASSIGQGIKYGYTF
TRBV19	.	.	14	TRBJ1-4	TGTGCCAGTAGTATACAGGAGGAGCGTGAAAAACTGTTTTTT	CASSIQEEREKLFF
TRBV5-1	.	.	15	TRBJ2-5	TGCGCCAGCAGCTTGGGGGGCGGGGACCAAGAGACCCAGTACTTC	CASSLGGGDQETQYF
TRBV7-3	.	.	15	TRBJ2-1	TGTGCCAGCAGCTTACTCCTCGCGGGGAATGGTGAGCAGTTCTTC	CASSLLLAGNGEQFF
TRBV7-8	.	.	13	TRBJ2-7	TGTGCCACCAGGGCAGGGGCAGCCTACGAGCAGTACTTC	CATRAGAAYEQYF
TRBV28	once	.	12	TRBJ1-2	TGTGCCAGCAACAGGGATTTCTATGGCTACACCTTC	CASNRDFYGYTF
TRBV7-2	.	.	14	TRBJ1-2	TGTGCCAGCAGCTTAGCGAGAAGGGACTATGGCTACACCTTC	CASSLARRDYGYTF
TRBV7-8	.	.	13	TRBJ1-2	TGTGCCAGCAGCTTAGTGGTGGGCAGGGGCTACACCTTC	CASSLVVGRGYTF
TRBV4-3	.	.	14	TRBJ1-2	TGCGCCAGCAGCCAAGATGAGACACGCTATGGCTACACCTTC	CASSQDETRYGYTF
TRBV28	.	TRBD1	15	TRBJ2-5	TGTGCCAGCAGTTTACGACAGGGAAACCAAGAGACCCAGTACTTC	CASSLRQGNQETQYF
TRBV5-4	.	.	13	TRBJ1-1	TGTGCCAGCAGCTTGGATGGGTGGACTGAAGCTTTCTTT	CASSLDGWTEAFF
TRBV7-9	few	.	14	TRBJ2-7	TGTGCCAGCACCTTGACAGGAGAGATCGGGGAGCAGTACTTC	CASTLTGEIGEQYF
TRBV5-6	.	TRBD1	15	TRBJ2-1	TGTGCCAGCAGCTACCGGGACAGCTCCTACAATGAGCAGTTCTTC	CASSYRDSSYNEQFF
TRBV7-2	.	.	13	TRBJ1-2	TGTGCCAGCAGCTCGGGAGGAGGGTTGGGCTACACCTTC	CASSSGGGLGYTF
TRBV2	few	.	14	TRBJ1-3	TGTGCCAGCAGTGAACCACGGTCTGGAAACACCATATATTTT	CASSEPRSGNTIYF
TRBV7-8	.	TRBD1	14	TRBJ2-1	TGTGCCAGCAGTAGACAGGGGGGCTACAATGAGCAGTTCTTC	CASSRQGGYNEQFF
TRBV5-1	.	TRBD1	14	TRBJ1-1	TGCGCCAGCAGCGCGACGCAGGGGGATACTGAAGCTTTCTTT	CASSATQGDTEAFF
TRBV7-9	.	TRBD1	13	TRBJ1-1	TGTGCCAGCAGCTACGACAGGGACACTGAAGCTTTCTTT	CASSYDRDTEAFF
TRBV6-1	.	.	13	TRBJ1-5	TGTGCCAGCAGAGAAACGGCATTTCAGCCCCAGCATTTT	CASRETAFQPQHF
TRBV7-6	few	.	13	TRBJ1-2	TGTGCCAGCAGCCTCCTGAGGGGTGATGGCTACACCTTC	CASSLLRGDGYTF
TRBV7-9	few	.	12	TRBJ1-3	TGTGCCAGCAGCCATCTAAGAAACACCATATATTTT	CASSHLRNTIYF
TRBV5-1	once	.	14	TRBJ2-5	TGCGCCAGCAGCTTGGTGAACTTCCAAGAGACCCAGTACTTC	CASSLVNFQETQYF
TRBV29-1	few	.	13	TRBJ1-1	TGCAGCGGGGAGAGGACTTTGAACACTGAAGCTTTCTTT	CSGERTLNTEAFF
TRBV10-1	.	.	15	TRBJ2-3	TGCGCCAGCAGTGATGGGCGGGATAGCTTCGATACGCAGTATTTT	CASSDGRDSFDTQYF
TRBV19	.	.	13	TRBJ2-1	TGTGCCAGTAGTCAGGGATCCAACAATGAGCAGTTCTTC	CASSQGSNNEQFF
TRBV2	.	.	11	TRBJ2-3	TGTGCCAGCAACCCGATGGATACGCAGTATTTT	CASNPMDTQYF
TRBV5-4	.	.	12	TRBJ2-3	TGTGCCAGCACCCCCTTTTCAGATACGCAGTATTTT	CASTPFSDTQYF
TRBV10-2	.	.	10	TRBJ2-1	TGCGCCAGCAGTGAGGATGAGCAGTTCTTC	CASSEDEQFF
TRBV19	once	TRBD2	14	TRBJ2-3	TGTGCCAGTTCTAGCGGGATTAACACAGATACGCAGTATTTT	CASSSGINTDTQYF
TRBV6-5	few	.	15	TRBJ1-5	TGTGCCAGCAGTCCCCTCGAAGGCAGGAGACAGCCCCAGCATTTT	CASSPLEGRRQPQHF